Listed below are T cell receptor beta chains from one sample, sequenced in a study of blood T cell repertoires in COVID-19. Sequencing used immunoSEQ multiplex PCR; TCRdb keeps in-frame clones, though not all of them. The repertoire holds 310,000 or so clones, with roughly 90% as singletons. Sequencing was carried out using peripheral blood. These receptors were taken from a woman between 50 and 59 years old who had recovered from COVID-19. CDR3s include the opening cysteine and the closing phenylalanine or tryptophan. The D gene is left open where the match is weak. Clone size appears in some rows only: once, few, many, or a class for an expanded clone.

TRBV5-1,TRBJ1-6,TRBD1,NA,TGCGCCAGCAGCCTTGGACAGGGGGCTACCCATTCACCCCTCCACTTT,CASSLGQGATHSPLHF
TRBV24-1,TRBJ2-3,NA,NA,TGTGCCACCAGTGAGGGCCCGGCGTATACGCAGTATTTT,CATSEGPAYTQYF
TRBV2,TRBJ2-4,NA,few,TGTGCCAGCAGTCCCGGACAGCCGGGCAACATTCAGTACTTC,CASSPGQPGNIQYF
TRBV7-3,TRBJ2-3,NA,NA,TGTGCCAGCAGCTTATGGGGGGGCCTAACAGATACGCAGTATTTT,CASSLWGGLTDTQYF
TRBV4-2,TRBJ1-4,TRBD1,NA,TGTGCCAGCAGCCAATCGACAGGGACAGAGAATGAAAAACTGTTTTTT,CASSQSTGTENEKLFF
TRBV6-5,TRBJ2-3,TRBD1,NA,TGTGCCAGCAGCAGTACAGGGGCGTGGACAGATACGCAGTATTTT,CASSSTGAWTDTQYF
TRBV5-6,TRBJ1-2,NA,NA,TGTGCCAGCAGCTTGGTCGGGGTGTACAACTATGGCTACACCTTC,CASSLVGVYNYGYTF
TRBV19,TRBJ2-7,TRBD1,NA,TGTGCCAGTAGTCGGGGACAGGCGTACGAGCAGTACTTC,CASSRGQAYEQYF
TRBV27,TRBJ1-1,TRBD1,NA,TGTGCCAGCAGTTTGACAGGGGGCGGATTGAACACTGAAGCTTTCTTT,CASSLTGGGLNTEAFF
TRBV3-1/TRBV3-2,TRBJ2-2,NA,NA,TGTGCCAGCAGCCAAGTTGGCTCAGAAGCCGGGGAGCTGTTTTTT,CASSQVGSEAGELFF
TRBV11-3,TRBJ1-1,TRBD1,NA,TGTGCCAGCAGCTTAGGGAGGCAGGGGGGGAACACTGAAGCTTTCTTT,CASSLGRQGGNTEAFF
TRBV30,TRBJ1-6,TRBD1,NA,TGTGCCTGGGGGTCCGCGAGGGGGCCTTCACCCCTCCACTTT,CAWGSARGPSPLHF
TRBV4-3,TRBJ1-1,NA,NA,TGCGCCAGCAGCCAAGATGGGTCAGGGGACACTGAAGCTTTCTTT,CASSQDGSGDTEAFF
TRBV30,TRBJ1-1,NA,NA,TGTGCCTGGAGTGTACGGAGGAAGGGGGGGGATGAAGCTTTCTTT,CAWSVRRKGGDEAFF
TRBV11-3,TRBJ2-1,TRBD1,NA,TGTGCCAGCAGCGTACAGGGGGTTCAGGACAATGAGCAGTTCTTC,CASSVQGVQDNEQFF
TRBV6-5,TRBJ2-7,TRBD2,NA,TGTGCCAGCAGTCCGACTAGCGGGATTCCCTACGAGCAGTACTTC,CASSPTSGIPYEQYF
TRBV6-6,TRBJ1-2,TRBD1,NA,TGTGCCAGCTCCAGGGGGCTGGGTGGCTACACCTTC,CASSRGLGGYTF
TRBV27,TRBJ1-1,NA,NA,TGTGCCAGCAGTCGACAGGTAATGGCCACTGAAGCTTTCTTT,CASSRQVMATEAFF
TRBV30,TRBJ1-6,NA,NA,TGTGCCTGGAGTGACAGTAATTCACCCCTCCACTTT,CAWSDSNSPLHF
TRBV6-6,TRBJ1-5,NA,NA,TGTGCCAGCAGCCGACCCGATCAGCCCCAGCATTTT,CASSRPDQPQHF
TRBV18,TRBJ2-6,TRBD1,once,TGTGCCAGCTCAACAAATGGCCGAGGGACAGGGGGCTCTGGGGCCAACGTCCTGACTTTC,CASSTNGRGTGGSGANVLTF
TRBV19,TRBJ2-1,TRBD2,NA,TGTGCCAGTAGTATAACAGCGGGAGTGGGACGGAATGAGCAGTTCTTC,CASSITAGVGRNEQFF
TRBV5-4,TRBJ2-3,NA,NA,TGTGCCAGCAGCTTGGTGGCAGGCGATACGCAGTATTTT,CASSLVAGDTQYF
TRBV28,TRBJ1-2,NA,NA,TGTGCCAGCAGACCCGGACACCGTCGGTTTGGCTACACCTTC,CASRPGHRRFGYTF
TRBV5-1,TRBJ1-1,NA,NA,TGCGCCAGCAGCCAGATGCGTGGGGGGGTGAGTGAAGCTTTCTTT,CASSQMRGGVSEAFF
TRBV28,TRBJ2-7,TRBD1,NA,TGTGCCAGCAGTTTAAGGGACAGGGCTTCCGAGCAGTACTTC,CASSLRDRASEQYF
TRBV12-5,TRBJ1-2,NA,NA,TGTGCTAGTGGTTTGGCCGGACAACCTATAAACTATGGCTACACCTTC,CASGLAGQPINYGYTF
TRBV2,TRBJ1-3,NA,NA,TGTGCCAGCAGGGGCCCCTCAAAGGGGGAGGGGGCTGGAAACACCATATATTTT,CASRGPSKGEGAGNTIYF
TRBV4-1,TRBJ2-7,TRBD1,NA,TGCGCCAGCAGCGTCGGGACAGGAACCTCCTACGAGCAGTACTTC,CASSVGTGTSYEQYF
TRBV9,TRBJ1-2,NA,NA,TGTGCCAGCAGCGCACGGGACTCGAGAGGCTACACCTTC,CASSARDSRGYTF
TRBV28,TRBJ1-3,NA,NA,TGTGCCAGTGCAATATCAGGGTCTGGAAACACCATATATTTT,CASAISGSGNTIYF
TRBV25-1,TRBJ2-7,NA,NA,TGTGCCAGCAGTGCATGGGCCGAGCAGTACTTC,CASSAWAEQYF
TRBV27,TRBJ2-7,NA,NA,TGTGCCAGCCTTAAAAACGGGAGATCCTACGAGCAGTACTTC,CASLKNGRSYEQYF
TRBV7-8,TRBJ2-7,TRBD1,few,TGTGCCAGCAGCTTAGAACTCTCCGGGACAGGGAGAGACGAGCAGTACTTC,CASSLELSGTGRDEQYF
TRBV11-2,TRBJ2-7,TRBD1,NA,TGTGCCAGCAGCTCAGTGGGACAGGGGACCTACGAGCAGTACTTC,CASSSVGQGTYEQYF
TRBV18,TRBJ2-1,NA,NA,TGTGCCAGCTCACCACGTACGGGAGACAATGAGCAGTTCTTC,CASSPRTGDNEQFF
TRBV11-2,TRBJ2-2,TRBD2,NA,TGTGCCAGCAGCTTACTAGCGGGGGGGAACACCGGGGAGCTGTTTTTT,CASSLLAGGNTGELFF
TRBV13,TRBJ1-1,TRBD1,NA,TGTGCCAGCAGCCCGTGGACAGGGAGGGTTAATGAAGCTTTCTTT,CASSPWTGRVNEAFF
TRBV6-4,TRBJ2-7,NA,NA,TGTGCCAGACGGAGGGGGGAGGGAGAGCAGTACTTC,CARRRGEGEQYF
TRBV29-1,TRBJ2-7,NA,NA,TGCAGCGTTGAAGAAAACGGGGGCTACGAGCAGTACTTC,CSVEENGGYEQYF
TRBV5-6,TRBJ1-5,NA,NA,TGTGCCAGCAGCTCACTCGGACAGAGAACAAATCAGCCCCAGCATTTT,CASSSLGQRTNQPQHF
TRBV29-1,TRBJ2-1,NA,NA,TGCAGCGTCGCGGTCTCCTACAATGAGCAGTTCTTC,CSVAVSYNEQFF
TRBV28,TRBJ2-3,NA,NA,TGTGCCAGCAGTTCCCCCGGAGAAGGTACAGATACGCAGTATTTT,CASSSPGEGTDTQYF
TRBV24-1,TRBJ1-2,NA,NA,TGTGCCACCAGTGGGGGGGGCAACTATGGCTACACCTTC,CATSGGGNYGYTF
TRBV11-2,TRBJ2-2,TRBD2,NA,TGTGCCAGCAGCTTAGTACTAGCGGGAGCCCCGAGTGGGGAGCTGTTTTTT,CASSLVLAGAPSGELFF
TRBV7-6,TRBJ2-7,TRBD2,NA,TGTGCCAGCAGCTTAGCGGTCGAGGCGGGAGGGTCTCTCTACGAGCAGTACTTC,CASSLAVEAGGSLYEQYF
TRBV6-5,TRBJ1-1,NA,once,TGTGCCAGCAGTTACTCGGGGGCTGGCACTGAAGCTTTCTTT,CASSYSGAGTEAFF
TRBV6-5,TRBJ1-1,NA,NA,TGTGCCAGCGAGAGGGCGCGGGGGAAGACTGAAGCTTTCTTT,CASERARGKTEAFF
TRBV6-2/TRBV6-3,TRBJ2-3,NA,once,TGTGCCAGCAGTTATTCGAGCGAGAGCACAGATACGCAGTATTTT,CASSYSSESTDTQYF
TRBV9,TRBJ2-7,TRBD1,NA,TGTGCCAGCAGCGCGGACAGGGGCTCCTACGAGCAGTACTTC,CASSADRGSYEQYF
TRBV6-5,TRBJ2-7,NA,NA,TGTGCCAGCAGTTATAAGCGCGAGCAGTACTTC,CASSYKREQYF
TRBV7-3,TRBJ2-1,NA,few,TGTGCCAGCAGTCCCGGCGGGGTCGGACGTGAGCAGTTCTTC,CASSPGGVGREQFF